This passage covers 16 T cell receptor beta chains from one sample sequenced in a study of OX40 agonist ivuxolimab in advanced cancers. TCRdb's table, derived via immunoSEQ multiplex PCR, lists solely in-frame clones and lacks some. The sample carries 70,000 to 95,000 clones, 75% to 90% recorded once. The sample was CD4+ or CD8+ T cells sorted from blood, taken in a trial of the OX40 agonist ivuxolimab. The receptors were gathered from an adult with an advanced solid tumor such as melanoma, head and neck, liver or kidney cancer.

CDR3 in DNA: TGTGCCTGGAGCCCCGCCCGGGAGACCCAGTACTTC. Its translation is CAWSPARETQYF. The chain is built from TRBV30 and TRBJ2-5; D gene unclear. CDR3 size: 12 residues. Germline V gives CDR1 GTSNPN, CDR2 SVGIG (reference sequence). The V end lost 3 bases, the J end lost 5 bases, and 10 bases lay between the germline ends.

This chain links TRBV11-3 with TRBJ2-3; unclear D gene. The CDR3 runs 14 residues. The germline V and J ends were trimmed by 0 bases and 0 bases, with 4 bases remaining between them. Germline V gene sequence: CDR1 SGHNT, CDR2 YENEEA. The CDR3 nucleotides read TGTGCCAGCAGCTTAGAGGGTAGCACAGATACGCAGTATTTT. Protein: CASSLEGSTDTQYF. The full variable domain, completed using reference TRBV11-3 and TRBJ2-3, is EAGVVQSPRYKIIEKKQPVAFWCNPISGHNTLYWYLQNLGQGPELLIRYENEEAVDDSQLPKDRFSAERLKGVDSTLKIQPAELGDSAVYLCASSLEGSTDTQYFGPGTRLTVL.

V and J are TRBV7-6 and TRBJ1-3; 8 bases are a match to TRBD1. Looked up from germline, CDR1 is SGHVS and CDR2 is FNYEAQ. This CDR3 contains 17 residues. With 5 bases clipped from V and 4 bases from J, the junction kept 13 bases outside the gene matches. Here the CDR3 reads CASSPLPGQVLGNTIYF. The CDR3 nucleotides are TGTGCCAGCAGCCCCCTTCCGGGACAGGTCCTCGGAAACACCATATATTTT.

CDR3 protein: CASSETRTSYNEQFF. DNA for the CDR3: TGCGCCAGCAGCGAAACTAGGACATCCTACAATGAGCAGTTCTTC. V is TRBV5-1 and J is TRBJ2-1; D may match TRBD1 or TRBD2 (5 bases each). V was cut by 4 bases and J by 1 base, with 12 bases left in between. The CDR3 covers 15 residues. The germline V gene encodes CDR1 SGHRS and CDR2 YFSETQ.

The CDR3 DNA sequence: TGTGCCAGCACCCACTTCCGGGACGGGAACTCCTACGAGCAGTACTTC. As protein: CASTHFRDGNSYEQYF. The chain uses TRBV27 and TRBJ2-7; D may correspond to TRBD1 or TRBD2 (5 bases each). Germline CDR1 reads MNHEY; CDR2 reads SMNVEV (reference sequence). V lost 7 bases and J 0 bases, leaving 19 bases between the germline ends. This CDR3 has 16 amino acids.

V and J are TRBV25-1 and TRBJ2-2; no definite D call. Germline assignment: CDR1 MGHDK and CDR2 SYGVNS. The V end lost 0 bases, the J end lost 7 bases, and 6 bases lay between the germline ends. The CDR3 is 13 residues long. The CDR3 DNA is TGTGCCAGCAGTGAATATCTACGCGGGGAGCTGTTTTTT. This translates into CASSEYLRGELFF.

V and J are TRBV10-3 and TRBJ2-7; 10 bases agree with TRBD1. Trimming took 3 bases from V and 4 from J; bases not matched to a gene: 6. The CDR3 has 15 amino acids. Per germline, CDR1 ENHRY and CDR2 SYGVKD. The CDR3 region has the DNA TGTGCCATCAGTGACCCAGGGACAGGGGTTTACGAGCAGTACTTC. Its protein is CAISDPGTGVYEQYF.

The rearrangement links TRBV4-2 to TRBJ2-5; D gene ambiguous. CDR1 and CDR2 (germline): LGHNA, YNFKEQ. V was trimmed by 0 bases and J by 5 bases, leaving 7 bases between them. The CDR3 has 13 amino acids. The DNA of the CDR3 is TGTGCCAGCAGCCAAGATGTGGGGGAGACCCAGTACTTC. The encoded protein is CASSQDVGETQYF.

This chain uses TRBV10-1 with TRBJ2-2; D is perhaps TRBD2 (6 bases). Trimming removed 3 bases from V and 2 bases from J, with 10 bases in between. Germline V gives CDR1 WNHNN, CDR2 SYGVQD (reference sequence). The CDR3 runs to 15 residues. The chain's CDR3 is CASSDVGLNTGELFF. CDR3 bases: TGCGCCAGCAGTGATGTGGGACTCAACACCGGGGAGCTGTTTTTT.

This chain uses TRBV18 with TRBJ1-1; 11 nucleotides line up with TRBD1. After removal of 3 bases from V and 1 base from J, the junction contained 4 bases not matched to a gene. Germline values: CDR1 KGHSH, CDR2 LQKENI. This CDR3 contains 16 residues. Here the CDR3 reads CASSPGDRGTNTEAFF. Here the CDR3 DNA reads TGTGCCAGCTCACCTGGGGACAGGGGGACGAACACTGAAGCTTTCTTT.

The J gene is TRBJ1-2, the V gene TRBV10-2; D is unresolved. This CDR3 comprises 11 residues. CDR1 WSHSY and CDR2 SAAADI come from the germline V gene. The V end was cut by 3 bases, the J end by 4 bases, with 3 bases between. DNA of the CDR3: TGCGCCAGCAGTGATACCTATGGCTACACCTTC. As protein: CASSDTYGYTF.

The chain combines TRBV5-1 with TRBJ2-2; 8 bases line up with TRBD2. The germline gives CDR1 SGHRS, CDR2 YFSETQ. J lost 1 base, V lost 4 bases, and 6 bases had no gene match. The CDR3 runs 16 residues. CDR3 DNA sequence: TGCGCCAGCAGCCGTAGCGGGACGGTGAACACCGGGGAGCTGTTTTTT. This encodes CASSRSGTVNTGELFF.

This sequence joins TRBV30 and TRBJ2-5; D perhaps matches TRBD2 (6 bases). Germline CDR1 is GTSNPN and CDR2 is SVGIG (reference sequence). The CDR3 has 15 amino acids. Trimming pared 0 bases from V and 2 bases from J, leaving 13 bases between. This chain's CDR3 is CAWSVGRSQQETQYF. In DNA, the CDR3 is TGTGCCTGGAGTGTGGGGAGGTCCCAACAAGAGACCCAGTACTTC.

The CDR3 region has the DNA TGTGCCAGCACCCCCGACGGGGGCTGGGGAAACATTCAGTACTTC. Protein: CASTPDGGWGNIQYF. The chain recombines TRBV7-2 with TRBJ2-4; possibly TRBD1 or TRBD2 for D (6 bases each). The V gene lost 7 bases and the J gene lost 6 bases, with 19 bases spanning the gap. CDR1 and CDR2 (germline): SGHTA, FQGNSA. The CDR3 is made up of 15 amino acids. The full variable domain, in which reference TRBV7-2 and TRBJ2-4 provide the parts outside the CDR3, is GAGVSQSPSNKVTEKGKDVELRCDPISGHTALYWYRQSLGQGLEFLIYFQGNSAPDKSGLPSDRFSAERTGGSVSTLTIQRTQQEDSAVYLCASTPDGGWGNIQYFGAGTRLSVL.

This clone was seen once. The genes are TRBV5-1 and TRBJ2-3; maybe TRBD1 (5 bases). V lost 3 bases and J 0 bases, leaving 14 bases between the germline ends. Germline values: CDR1 SGHRS, CDR2 YFSETQ. The CDR3 spans 16 residues. The CDR3 bases are TGCGCCAGCAGCTCGACAGTGCTTTATAGCACAGATACGCAGTATTTT. It translates to CASSSTVLYSTDTQYF.

The chain carries TRBV19 and TRBJ2-2, with 10 bases lining up with TRBD1. The CDR3 spans 14 residues. Per the germline V gene, CDR1 is LNHDA and CDR2 is SQIVND (reference sequence). V was clipped by 6 bases and J by 5 bases; unmatched bases: 3. In nucleotides, the CDR3 is TGTGCCAGTAGGGGACAGGGGCAAACCGGGGAGCTGTTTTTT. It yields the protein CASRGQGQTGELFF.